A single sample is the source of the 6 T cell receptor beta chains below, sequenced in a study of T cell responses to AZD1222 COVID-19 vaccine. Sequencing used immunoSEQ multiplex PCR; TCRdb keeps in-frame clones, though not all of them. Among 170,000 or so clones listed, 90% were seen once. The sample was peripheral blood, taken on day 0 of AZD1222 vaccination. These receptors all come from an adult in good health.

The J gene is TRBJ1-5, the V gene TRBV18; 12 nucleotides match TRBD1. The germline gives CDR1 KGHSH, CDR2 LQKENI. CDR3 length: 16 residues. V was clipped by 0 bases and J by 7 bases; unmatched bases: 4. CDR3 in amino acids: CASSPPGTGGRQPQHF. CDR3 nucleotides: TGTGCCAGCTCACCACCGGGGACAGGGGGCAGGCAGCCCCAGCATTTT.

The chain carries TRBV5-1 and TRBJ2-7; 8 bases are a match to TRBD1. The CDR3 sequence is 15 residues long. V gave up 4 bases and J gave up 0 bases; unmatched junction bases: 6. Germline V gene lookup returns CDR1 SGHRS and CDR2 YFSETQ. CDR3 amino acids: CASSPGQGRSYEQYF. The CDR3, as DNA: TGCGCCAGCAGCCCCGGACAGGGACGCTCCTACGAGCAGTACTTC. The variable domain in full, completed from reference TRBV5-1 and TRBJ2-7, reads KAGVTQTPRYLIKTRGQQVTLSCSPISGHRSVSWYQQTPGQGLQFLFEYFSETQRNKGNFPGRFSGRQFSNSRSEMNVSTLELGDSALYLCASSPGQGRSYEQYFGPGTRLTVT.

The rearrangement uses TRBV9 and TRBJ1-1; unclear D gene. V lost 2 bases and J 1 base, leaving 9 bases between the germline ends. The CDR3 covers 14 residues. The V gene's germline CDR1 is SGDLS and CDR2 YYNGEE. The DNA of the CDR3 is TGTGCCAGCAGCGTTTCAAGTCAGAACACTGAAGCTTTCTTT. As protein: CASSVSSQNTEAFF.

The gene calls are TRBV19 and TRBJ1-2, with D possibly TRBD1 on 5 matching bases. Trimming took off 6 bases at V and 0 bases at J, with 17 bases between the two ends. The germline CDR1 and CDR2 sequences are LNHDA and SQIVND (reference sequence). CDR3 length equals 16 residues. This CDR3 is CASSLIGHPTNYGYTF. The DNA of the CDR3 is TGTGCCAGTAGCCTAATCGGACATCCCACTAACTATGGCTACACCTTC.

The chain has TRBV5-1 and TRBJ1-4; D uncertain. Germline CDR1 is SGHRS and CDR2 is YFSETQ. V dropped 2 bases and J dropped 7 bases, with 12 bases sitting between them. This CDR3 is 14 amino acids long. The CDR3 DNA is TGCGCCAGCAGCTTAAACGAAGGGATTGAAAAACTGTTTTTT. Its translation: CASSLNEGIEKLFF.

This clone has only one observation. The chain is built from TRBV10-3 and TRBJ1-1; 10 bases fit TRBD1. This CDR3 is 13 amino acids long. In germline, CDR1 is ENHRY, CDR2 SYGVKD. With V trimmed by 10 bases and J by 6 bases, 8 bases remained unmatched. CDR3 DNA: TGTGCCACCCGTGGGACAGGGGTCTCTGAAGCTTTCTTT. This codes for CATRGTGVSEAFF.